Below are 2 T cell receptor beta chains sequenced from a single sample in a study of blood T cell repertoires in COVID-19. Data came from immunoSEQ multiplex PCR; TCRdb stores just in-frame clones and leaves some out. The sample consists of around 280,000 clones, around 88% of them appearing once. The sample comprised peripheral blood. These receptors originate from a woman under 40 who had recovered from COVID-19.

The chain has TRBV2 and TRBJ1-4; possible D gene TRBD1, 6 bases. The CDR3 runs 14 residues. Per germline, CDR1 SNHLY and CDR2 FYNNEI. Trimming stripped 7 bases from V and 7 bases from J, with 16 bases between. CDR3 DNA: TGTGCCAGCAACAGGGCCGGCGGGGGTGAAAAACTGTTTTTT. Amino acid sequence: CASNRAGGGEKLFF.

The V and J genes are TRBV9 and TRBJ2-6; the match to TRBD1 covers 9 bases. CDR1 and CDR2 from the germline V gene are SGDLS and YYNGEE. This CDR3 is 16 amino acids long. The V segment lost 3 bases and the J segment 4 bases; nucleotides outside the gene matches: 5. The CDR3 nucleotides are TGTGCCAGCAGCGCACAGGGGGCTGCGGGGGCCAACGTCCTGACTTTC. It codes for CASSAQGAAGANVLTF.